This entry lists 5 T cell receptor beta chains sequenced from one sample in a study of post-analysis software for immune sequencing data. Unique-molecular-identifier-tagged TCR beta cDNA libraries were used. Using its own MiXCR run on the PCR reads, TCRdb lists one record per CDR3 protein. Here the sample spans almost 700,000 distinct CDR3 sequences, approximately 60% being singletons. The antigens of these receptors remain unknown. Study-wide points: A few TRBV segments, TRBV5-6, TRBV5-1 and TRBV20-1 among them, were found more frequent in patients than controls.

Sequenced sample: blood. The receptor source for this set is a girl aged 2-10 years with multiple sclerosis.

The V and J genes are TRBV12-3 or TRBV12-4 and TRBJ1-3; D unresolved. V lost 3 bases, J lost 2 bases, and 8 bases lay in between. The CDR3 is 14 amino acids. CDR3 coding DNA: TGTGCCAGCAGTTTCCTGGACCCTGGAAACACCATATATTTT. Protein sequence: CASSFLDPGNTIYF.

The CDR3 nucleotides read TGTGCCAGCAGCCAAGTCGCGGGTCAGTACAATGAGCAGTTCTTC. Protein sequence: CASSQVAGQYNEQFF. The V call is TRBV4-2, the J call TRBJ2-1; weak D call: TRBD2 (5 bases). The CDR3 loop spans 15 amino acids. V lost 1 base, J lost 4 bases, and 11 bases lay in between. CDR1 LGHNA and CDR2 YNFKEQ come from the germline V gene.

The chain combines TRBV6-1 with TRBJ1-5; D is uncertain. In germline, CDR1 is MNHNS, CDR2 SASEGT. Trimming left V 2 bases short and J 6 bases short, with 17 bases between. There are 16 residues in the CDR3. The CDR3 spells CASSESSSGVRQPQHF. The CDR3 DNA follows: TGTGCCAGCAGTGAATCATCAAGTGGGGTCCGTCAGCCCCAGCATTTT.

The genes are TRBV18 and TRBJ1-2; 8 bases are a match to TRBD1. Germline lookup yields CDR1 KGHSH and CDR2 LQKENI. V gave up 3 bases and J gave up 6 bases; unmatched junction bases: 0. The CDR3 runs to 12 residues. The CDR3 region is CASSPDRDGYTF. The CDR3, as DNA: TGTGCCAGCTCACCGGACAGGGATGGCTACACCTTC.

For this clonotype: The junction departs from the called germline gene at one end, perhaps through a read error. The chain employs TRBV10-2 and TRBJ2-5, with TRBD2 as a possible D gene (6 bases). Germline V gene data show CDR1 as WSHSY and CDR2 as SAAADI. The length of the CDR3 is 14 residues. CDR3 DNA: TGCGCCAGTAGTGTGGCGGGGTCTGAAGAGACCCAGTACTTC. Residues: CASSVAGSEETQYF.